Described below is a single TCR beta chain sequence and its context. Its antigen remains unidentified. The entry originates in a study of post-analysis software for immune sequencing data. Overall study findings and caveats: People with multiple sclerosis had a significantly lower normalized Chao1 diversity than controls did.

Sequencing libraries made from TCR beta cDNA carried unique molecular identifiers. T cells numbering about 0.85 to 11 million yielded cDNA molecules that totaled roughly 500,000. TCRdb used MiXCR to reprocess the PCR reads, holding one entry per CDR3 protein. The sample has 150,000 to 200,000 distinct CDR3 sequences, around 36% seen once. The TCR originated in a girl aged 5-17 years with multiple sclerosis. The sample was blood, taken after autologous hematopoietic stem cell transplantation.

CDR3 residues: CASRLGVYNTEAFF. As DNA, the CDR3 is TGTGCCAGCAGGTTAGGGGTCTATAACACTGAAGCTTTCTTT. The chain recombines TRBV27 with TRBJ1-1, with a possible D match to TRBD1 (5 bases). The germline CDR1 and CDR2 sequences are MNHEY and SMNVEV (reference sequence). V was cut by 6 bases and J by 2 bases, with 13 bases left in between. CDR3 length: 14 amino acids.